Listed below are T cell receptor beta chains from one sample, sequenced in a study of shared clonotypes between healthy human individuals. The table came from immunoSEQ multiplex PCR; TCRdb's copy has only in-frame clones and leaves some out. The sample includes around 2.5 million clones, approximately 93% seen only once; the top ten take 0.36%. What was sequenced was naive CD4+ T cells from PBMCs. These receptors were collected from a man between 18 and 35 years old in good health. Some clones in this sample may be carry-over from other donors' samples. The CDR3 runs from the conserved cysteine through the conserved F or W. The D gene is left open where the match is weak. Rows may omit the clone size; those that give it use once, few, many or a size class.

J gene: TRBJ2-1
clone size: .
D gene: .
V gene: TRBV19
CDR3 protein: CASSIGGRAYNEQFF
CDR3 DNA: TGTGCCAGTAGTATTGGCGGTCGCGCCTACAATGAGCAGTTCTTC

J gene: TRBJ2-7
clone size: .
D gene: TRBD1
V gene: TRBV15
CDR3 protein: CATSRRGGTGYSYEQYF
CDR3 DNA: TGTGCCACCAGCAGGCGGGGCGGGACAGGGTACTCCTACGAGCAGTACTTC

J gene: TRBJ1-1
clone size: .
D gene: .
V gene: TRBV5-4
CDR3 protein: CASSLRTGLNTEAFF
CDR3 DNA: TGTGCCAGCAGCTTACGTACAGGGTTGAACACTGAAGCTTTCTTT

J gene: TRBJ2-1
clone size: .
D gene: TRBD1
V gene: TRBV28
CDR3 protein: CASSNRGAPFF
CDR3 DNA: TGTGCCAGCAGTAACAGGGGGGCCCCATTCTTC

J gene: TRBJ1-2
clone size: .
D gene: .
V gene: TRBV28
CDR3 protein: CASSLVAYGYTF
CDR3 DNA: TGTGCCAGCAGTTTAGTGGCCTATGGCTACACCTTC

J gene: TRBJ2-4
clone size: .
D gene: .
V gene: TRBV28
CDR3 protein: CASSLVRVDPSKNIQYF
CDR3 DNA: TGTGCCAGCAGTTTGGTTAGGGTAGACCCAAGCAAAAACATTCAGTACTTC

J gene: TRBJ2-5
clone size: .
D gene: TRBD1
V gene: TRBV28
CDR3 protein: CASSSNGGQGVGTQYF
CDR3 DNA: TGTGCCAGCAGTTCGAACGGAGGTCAGGGGGTCGGGACCCAGTACTTC

J gene: TRBJ1-1
clone size: .
D gene: .
V gene: TRBV18
CDR3 protein: CASSSGGGNTEAFF
CDR3 DNA: TGTGCCAGCTCATCTGGAGGAGGAAACACTGAAGCTTTCTTT

J gene: TRBJ1-6
clone size: .
D gene: TRBD1
V gene: TRBV11-2
CDR3 protein: CASSLLGQGAYNSPLHF
CDR3 DNA: TGTGCCAGCAGCTTACTGGGACAGGGCGCCTATAATTCACCCCTCCACTTT

J gene: TRBJ1-4
clone size: .
D gene: TRBD1
V gene: TRBV5-1
CDR3 protein: CASSTGQGGNEKLFF
CDR3 DNA: TGCGCCAGCAGCACTGGACAGGGGGGGAATGAAAAACTGTTTTTT

J gene: TRBJ1-2
clone size: .
D gene: .
V gene: TRBV6-5
CDR3 protein: CASSYGGAGGGYTF
CDR3 DNA: TGTGCCAGCAGTTACGGGGGGGCAGGAGGCGGCTACACCTTC

J gene: TRBJ1-2
clone size: .
D gene: .
V gene: TRBV10-3
CDR3 protein: CATQSTPNYGYTF
CDR3 DNA: TGTGCCACCCAGTCCACACCGAACTATGGCTACACCTTC

J gene: TRBJ2-7
clone size: .
D gene: TRBD2
V gene: TRBV5-4
CDR3 protein: CASSHSGTLYEQYF
CDR3 DNA: TGTGCCAGCAGCCACAGCGGGACCCTCTACGAGCAGTACTTC

J gene: TRBJ2-7
clone size: .
D gene: TRBD2
V gene: TRBV7-8
CDR3 protein: CASSLSLADYEQYF
CDR3 DNA: TGTGCCAGCAGCTTAAGTCTAGCGGACTACGAGCAGTACTTC

J gene: TRBJ2-1
clone size: .
D gene: TRBD2
V gene: TRBV5-1
CDR3 protein: CASSESSGSGDEQFF
CDR3 DNA: TGCGCCAGCAGCGAATCTAGCGGGAGTGGGGATGAGCAGTTCTTC

J gene: TRBJ1-4
clone size: once
D gene: .
V gene: TRBV28
CDR3 protein: CASSWRGASNEKLFF
CDR3 DNA: TGTGCCAGCAGTTGGAGAGGGGCGTCTAATGAAAAACTGTTTTTT

J gene: TRBJ1-4
clone size: .
D gene: .
V gene: TRBV18
CDR3 protein: CASSPPVAGAFSEKLFF
CDR3 DNA: TGTGCCAGCTCACCACCCGTCGCGGGGGCTTTCAGTGAAAAACTGTTTTTT

J gene: TRBJ2-2
clone size: .
D gene: .
V gene: TRBV9
CDR3 protein: CASARVQEIPPGELFF
CDR3 DNA: TGTGCCAGCGCCAGAGTGCAAGAAATCCCACCCGGGGAGCTGTTTTTT

J gene: TRBJ2-7
clone size: .
D gene: .
V gene: TRBV11-2
CDR3 protein: CASSLDREYRASYEQYF
CDR3 DNA: TGTGCCAGCAGCTTAGATCGTGAATACAGGGCCTCCTACGAGCAGTACTTC

J gene: TRBJ1-2
clone size: .
D gene: .
V gene: TRBV7-3
CDR3 protein: CASSLTAAGDGYTF
CDR3 DNA: TGTGCCAGCAGCTTAACTGCGGCAGGAGATGGCTACACCTTC

J gene: TRBJ1-4
clone size: .
D gene: TRBD1
V gene: TRBV2
CDR3 protein: CASTRDRGGEKLFF
CDR3 DNA: TGTGCCAGCACCCGGGACAGGGGTGGCGAAAAACTGTTTTTT